These T cell receptor beta chains were read from a single sample in a study of cytomegalovirus exposure and HLA in healthy donors. Generated by immunoSEQ multiplex PCR, the TCRdb table keeps only in-frame clones and is missing some. Here the sample spans some 150,000 clones, 70% to 80% being singletons. Sequenced sample: PBMCs. The receptors were sampled from a young man in good health and CMV-seropositive. The CDR3 runs from the conserved cysteine through the conserved F or W. The order of the fields is clone size, V gene, J gene, CDR3 protein. Rows may omit the clone size; those that give it use once, few, many or a size class.

clone_size: once
v_call: TRBV19
j_call: TRBJ2-6
cdr3_aa: CASSISGVSGANVLTF

clone_size: .
v_call: TRBV29-1
j_call: TRBJ2-5
cdr3_aa: CSVGGAQETQYF

clone_size: once
v_call: TRBV4-1
j_call: TRBJ2-7
cdr3_aa: CASSQDSGGAVYEQYF

clone_size: .
v_call: TRBV4-1
j_call: TRBJ1-3
cdr3_aa: CASSQVFTSSGNTIYF

clone_size: .
v_call: TRBV5-6
j_call: TRBJ2-7
cdr3_aa: CASSLAKGAQHPYEQYF

clone_size: .
v_call: TRBV7-3
j_call: TRBJ2-2
cdr3_aa: CASSFSGADTGELFF

clone_size: .
v_call: TRBV5-4
j_call: TRBJ2-7
cdr3_aa: CASSPTGTMSEQYF

clone_size: .
v_call: TRBV19
j_call: TRBJ2-7
cdr3_aa: CASSPGQAYEQYF

clone_size: .
v_call: TRBV10-3
j_call: TRBJ1-1
cdr3_aa: CAISESGARLNTEAFF

clone_size: .
v_call: TRBV9
j_call: TRBJ2-7
cdr3_aa: CASSARGTGGGEQYF

clone_size: .
v_call: TRBV25-1
j_call: TRBJ2-7
cdr3_aa: CASSELGTGTYEQYF

clone_size: .
v_call: TRBV6-1
j_call: TRBJ1-4
cdr3_aa: CASSGSTGQSEKLFF

clone_size: .
v_call: TRBV10-1
j_call: TRBJ2-3
cdr3_aa: CASKGDGASTDTQYF

clone_size: .
v_call: TRBV28
j_call: TRBJ1-1
cdr3_aa: CASKQQGINTEAFF

clone_size: .
v_call: TRBV27
j_call: TRBJ1-1
cdr3_aa: CASSFGGGDTEAFF

clone_size: .
v_call: TRBV5-1
j_call: TRBJ2-5
cdr3_aa: CASSWGVDTRQETQYF

clone_size: .
v_call: TRBV18
j_call: TRBJ1-4
cdr3_aa: CASSPPSTGGEKLFF

clone_size: .
v_call: TRBV4-1
j_call: TRBJ2-7
cdr3_aa: CASSEGGLADAYEQYF

clone_size: .
v_call: TRBV25-1
j_call: TRBJ2-3
cdr3_aa: CASSESGGGSTDTQYF

clone_size: .
v_call: TRBV5-1
j_call: TRBJ1-4
cdr3_aa: CASSLTGTGEKLFF

clone_size: .
v_call: TRBV30
j_call: .
cdr3_aa: CAWSPAGGLYEQYF

clone_size: .
v_call: TRBV7-9
j_call: TRBJ2-3
cdr3_aa: CASSLAMGLVDTQYF

clone_size: .
v_call: TRBV7-6
j_call: TRBJ1-6
cdr3_aa: CASSLEPGQGGSPLHF

clone_size: .
v_call: TRBV27
j_call: TRBJ2-7
cdr3_aa: CASSPRGPSSYEQYF

clone_size: .
v_call: TRBV7-9
j_call: TRBJ1-4
cdr3_aa: CASSQAKAKKLFF

clone_size: few
v_call: TRBV7-3
j_call: TRBJ1-1
cdr3_aa: CASSSGLQTEAFF

clone_size: .
v_call: TRBV21-1
j_call: TRBJ1-2
cdr3_aa: CASKPQAANYGYTF

clone_size: .
v_call: TRBV4-1
j_call: TRBJ1-1
cdr3_aa: CASSQVILNTEAFF

clone_size: .
v_call: TRBV5-1
j_call: TRBJ2-3
cdr3_aa: CASSLATATDTQYF

clone_size: once
v_call: TRBV28
j_call: TRBJ1-6
cdr3_aa: CASSLYWSSYNSPLHF

clone_size: .
v_call: TRBV27
j_call: TRBJ1-4
cdr3_aa: CASSNRADREGEKLFF

clone_size: .
v_call: TRBV9
j_call: TRBJ1-4
cdr3_aa: CASSVAATNEKLFF

clone_size: .
v_call: TRBV30
j_call: TRBJ1-3
cdr3_aa: CAWSPTGNTIYF

clone_size: .
v_call: TRBV28
j_call: TRBJ2-3
cdr3_aa: CASTGRGGVTNTQYF

clone_size: .
v_call: TRBV19
j_call: TRBJ2-6
cdr3_aa: CASSETGAGANVLTF

clone_size: once
v_call: TRBV7-2
j_call: TRBJ2-7
cdr3_aa: CASSKGQGPYEQYF

clone_size: .
v_call: TRBV18
j_call: TRBJ1-5
cdr3_aa: CASSPPTRGPNQPQHF

clone_size: .
v_call: TRBV19
j_call: TRBJ1-2
cdr3_aa: CASSDQTGLPYGYTF

clone_size: .
v_call: TRBV28
j_call: TRBJ2-3
cdr3_aa: CASSLLQAYTDTQYF

clone_size: .
v_call: TRBV2
j_call: TRBJ2-7
cdr3_aa: CASSAPGQGAYEQYF

clone_size: .
v_call: TRBV5-4
j_call: TRBJ2-5
cdr3_aa: CASSLALAGGRETQYF

clone_size: .
v_call: TRBV7-3
j_call: TRBJ1-2
cdr3_aa: CASSLAGTDNYGYTF

clone_size: .
v_call: TRBV19
j_call: TRBJ1-1
cdr3_aa: CASSDRTVRGEAFF

clone_size: .
v_call: TRBV12-5
j_call: TRBJ2-7
cdr3_aa: CASGLRTGDPYEQYF

clone_size: few
v_call: TRBV7-9
j_call: TRBJ2-7
cdr3_aa: CASSLTAGGLGEQYF

clone_size: few
v_call: TRBV29-1
j_call: TRBJ1-4
cdr3_aa: CSVWTGDNEKLFF

clone_size: .
v_call: TRBV2
j_call: TRBJ2-2
cdr3_aa: CATSGGANTGELFF

clone_size: .
v_call: TRBV7-9
j_call: TRBJ2-5
cdr3_aa: CASSSSSTGLEETQYF

clone_size: .
v_call: TRBV6-6
j_call: TRBJ1-2
cdr3_aa: CASKTTVSYGYTF

clone_size: .
v_call: TRBV5-4
j_call: TRBJ1-1
cdr3_aa: CASSLDRQSDTEAFF

clone_size: .
v_call: TRBV9
j_call: TRBJ2-2
cdr3_aa: CASSGTGEGGELFF

clone_size: few
v_call: TRBV9
j_call: TRBJ2-3
cdr3_aa: CASSVVGTSSTDTQYF

clone_size: .
v_call: TRBV15
j_call: TRBJ1-5
cdr3_aa: CATSRDLDTSNQPQHF

clone_size: once
v_call: TRBV28
j_call: TRBJ2-5
cdr3_aa: CASISRRGAAETQYF

clone_size: .
v_call: TRBV11-1
j_call: TRBJ2-5
cdr3_aa: CASSDHTEYQETQYF

clone_size: .
v_call: TRBV14
j_call: TRBJ2-3
cdr3_aa: CASSWGGTDTQYF

clone_size: .
v_call: TRBV13
j_call: TRBJ2-3
cdr3_aa: CASRRTGNTDTQYF